The 30 T cell receptor beta chains listed next were all sequenced from one sample in a study of beta chain features in type 1 diabetes. General study points: When Type 1 diabetes patients were examined, their TCRB CDR3s proved moderately but significantly shorter in all four CD4+ subsets.

Expressed TCRB transcripts were sequenced because the entire RNA isolate underwent reverse transcription. The method was immunoSEQ multiplex PCR; TCRdb's version includes in-frame clones alone and lacks a portion of them. The repertoire has hundreds of thousands of clones, 13% to 15% of them found once; the top ten carry approximately 0.015%. No antigen is known for these receptors. Sequences were obtained from naive CD4+ T cells from blood. Receptors originate from a man aged 25 to 40 with type 1 diabetes.

The chain recombines TRBV9 with TRBJ1-2; D is undetermined. This CDR3 has 13 residues. Germline loops: CDR1 SGDLS, CDR2 YYNGEE. V was pared by 0 bases and J by 8 bases, with 11 bases between. CDR3 amino acids: CASSVGGRDGYTF. The CDR3 DNA reads as TGTGCCAGCAGCGTAGGAGGGCGCGACGGCTACACCTTC.

This rearrangement joins TRBV18 to TRBJ2-1; 9 nucleotides agree with TRBD2. CDR3 length equals 20 residues. CDR1 KGHSH and CDR2 LQKENI come from the germline V gene. V shed 4 bases and J 0 bases; nucleotides not matched to a gene: 16. The CDR3 loop reads CASSQSRKAGGPGSYNEQFF. The DNA of the CDR3 is TGTGCCAGCTCACAATCTAGAAAAGCGGGAGGACCCGGCTCCTACAATGAGCAGTTCTTC.

This clone occurred a few times. J is TRBJ1-1 and V is TRBV7-2; TRBD1 is a possible D gene (5 bases). V dropped 1 base and J dropped 3 bases, with 12 bases sitting between them. The germline CDR1 and CDR2 sequences are SGHTA and FQGNSA. The CDR3 is 15 amino acids. The CDR3 DNA follows: TGTGCCAGCAGCTTAGTCGGGCAGGGTGACACTGAAGCTTTCTTT. Translated: CASSLVGQGDTEAFF.

J is TRBJ1-1 and V is TRBV4-1; D gene ambiguous. V was cut by 1 base and J by 2 bases, with 5 bases left in between. In germline, CDR1 is MGHRA, CDR2 YSYEKL. This CDR3 comprises 13 residues. The CDR3 loop is CASSQGRNTEAFF. Written as DNA, the CDR3 is TGCGCCAGCAGCCAAGGCAGAAACACTGAAGCTTTCTTT.

This clone was picked up a small number of times. V and J are TRBV4-1 and TRBJ2-1; D is perhaps TRBD1 (6 bases). Germline CDR1 reads MGHRA; CDR2 reads YSYEKL. Trimming pared 3 bases from V and 9 bases from J, leaving 12 bases between. The CDR3 covers 13 residues. CDR3 sequence reads: CASSQGNRVEQFF. The CDR3 region has the DNA TGCGCCAGCAGCCAGGGAAACAGGGTTGAGCAGTTCTTC.

The chain couples TRBV7-9 to TRBJ2-6, with TRBD1 matching 7 bases. CDR1 is SEHNR, CDR2 FQNEAQ, per germline (reference sequence). Trimming at V came to 5 bases and at J to 2 bases, leaving 6 bases not matched to a gene. The CDR3 extends over 16 amino acids. CDR3: CASSVAGGPGANVLTF. CDR3 DNA: TGTGCCAGCAGCGTTGCAGGGGGTCCTGGGGCCAACGTCCTGACTTTC.

V gene TRBV28 combines with J gene TRBJ1-1; D unresolved. The V gene lost 7 bases and the J gene lost 1 base, with 10 bases spanning the gap. The germline V gene has CDR1 MDHEN and CDR2 SYDVKM. The CDR3 sequence is 13 residues long. The CDR3 nucleotides are TGTGCCAGCACTGCCGGGAGGAACACTGAAGCTTTCTTT. Translation gives CASTAGRNTEAFF. The full variable domain, rest sourced from reference TRBV28 and TRBJ1-1, is DVKVTQSSRYLVKRTGEKVFLECVQDMDHENMFWYRQDPGLGLRLIYFSYDVKMKEKGDIPEGYSVSREKKERFSLILESASTNQTSMYLCASTAGRNTEAFFGQGTRLTVV.

There are a few counts of this clone. The chain combines TRBV7-8 with TRBJ2-1; the match to TRBD2 covers 10 bases. V dropped 9 bases and J dropped 7; count of bases not matched to a gene: 12. CDR1 is SGHVS, CDR2 FQNEAQ, per germline. CDR3 length: 15 residues. CDR3 in DNA: TGTGCCAGTACCCGACGGCTAGCGGGAGTGAATGAGCAGTTCTTC. Its translation: CASTRRLAGVNEQFF.

The table lists this clone with a few counts. The V gene is TRBV2, the J gene TRBJ2-5; 9 bases agree with TRBD2. Unmatched junction bases numbered 9, after V lost 3 bases and J lost 4 bases. CDR3 size: 16 residues. The germline CDR1 and CDR2 sequences are SNHLY and FYNNEI. The CDR3 nucleotides read TGTGCCAGCAGTGAGAATCCTAGCGGGGTAGGAGAGACCCAGTACTTC. The encoded protein is CASSENPSGVGETQYF.

The genes are TRBV15 and TRBJ2-1; TRBD2 matches at 10 bases. Germline V gene data show CDR1 as LNHNV and CDR2 as YYDKDF (reference sequence). This CDR3 spans 16 amino acids. V was clipped by 0 bases and J by 8 bases; unmatched bases: 7. Here the CDR3 reads CATSRELAGNYYEQFF. Written as DNA, the CDR3 is TGTGCCACCAGCAGAGAACTAGCGGGAAATTACTATGAGCAGTTCTTC.

This clone was counted a few times. The rearrangement links TRBV2 to TRBJ1-2; tentative D call: TRBD1 (6 bases). V was trimmed by 7 bases and J by 2 bases, leaving 11 bases between them. CDR3 length: 13 amino acids. CDR1 is SNHLY and CDR2 is FYNNEI in the germline V gene. CDR3 protein: CASTIQGNYGYTF. The DNA of the CDR3 is TGTGCCAGCACTATACAGGGCAACTATGGCTACACCTTC.

This sequence joins TRBV5-4 and TRBJ1-1; 7 nucleotides match TRBD1. Germline CDR1 is SGHNT and CDR2 is YYREEE (reference sequence). This CDR3 spans 15 amino acids. V lost 4 bases to trimming and J lost 5 bases; unmatched junction nucleotides: 11. The CDR3 loop is CASSPRQGERTEAFF. The CDR3 DNA reads as TGTGCCAGCAGCCCTCGACAGGGAGAAAGGACTGAAGCTTTCTTT.

This rearrangement joins TRBV6-5 to TRBJ2-3; 7 bases align to TRBD1. Trimming at V came to 6 bases and at J to 4 bases, leaving 7 bases not matched to a gene. Germline CDR1 reads MNHEY; CDR2 reads SVGAGI. This CDR3 spans 14 amino acids. CDR3 in amino acids: CASRQRQGSDTQYF. Here the CDR3 DNA reads TGTGCCAGCAGACAGCGACAGGGCTCAGATACGCAGTATTTT.

This clone has just a few counts. The chain recombines TRBV19 with TRBJ2-3; 8 nucleotides agree with TRBD1. J was trimmed by 9 bases and V by 4 bases; bases with no gene match: 3. The CDR3 extends over 12 amino acids. The germline gives CDR1 LNHDA, CDR2 SQIVND (reference sequence). In DNA, the CDR3 is TGTGCCAGTAGTACGGACAGGGTAACGCAGTATTTT. It encodes CASSTDRVTQYF.

The V call is TRBV11-2, the J call TRBJ2-2; 11 nucleotides agree with TRBD2. This CDR3 spans 17 amino acids. Germline CDR1 reads SGHAT; CDR2 reads FQNNGV. V lost 0 bases, J lost 5 bases, and 5 bases stayed unmatched. The DNA of the CDR3 is TGTGCCAGCAGCTTAGATGGGGCTAGCGGGAGGACCGGGGAGCTGTTTTTT. Translation gives CASSLDGASGRTGELFF.

This clone was seen only a few times. The chain recombines TRBV19 with TRBJ2-2, with a possible D match to TRBD2 (5 bases). In germline, CDR1 is LNHDA, CDR2 SQIVND (reference sequence). The CDR3 length is 14 residues. Trimming left V 8 bases short and J 1 base short, with 11 bases between. The chain's CDR3 is CASANGRNTGELFF. CDR3 coding DNA: TGTGCCAGTGCTAATGGGAGGAACACCGGGGAGCTGTTTTTT.

The J gene is TRBJ2-5, the V gene TRBV28; 7 bases are a match to TRBD1. Losses at the gene ends were 6 bases for V and 7 bases for J; bases not matched to a gene: 8. This CDR3 region has 13 residues. CDR1 and CDR2 from the germline V gene are MDHEN and SYDVKM. The DNA for the CDR3 is TGTGCCAGCAGCAAAACAGGGGTGTGGACCCAGTACTTC. It specifies CASSKTGVWTQYF. Looking up the rest from reference TRBV28 and TRBJ2-5 gives the full variable domain: DVKVTQSSRYLVKRTGEKVFLECVQDMDHENMFWYRQDPGLGLRLIYFSYDVKMKEKGDIPEGYSVSREKKERFSLILESASTNQTSMYLCASSKTGVWTQYFGPGTRLLVL.

The chain joins TRBV5-1 to TRBJ2-7; 10 bases are shared with TRBD2. Germline lookup yields CDR1 SGHRS and CDR2 YFSETQ. V shed 4 bases and J 7 bases; nucleotides not matched to a gene: 5. The CDR3 length is 13 residues. The CDR3 loop is CASSLAGVVEQYF. As DNA, the CDR3 is TGCGCCAGCAGCCTAGCGGGAGTGGTTGAGCAGTACTTC.

This rearrangement joins TRBV19 to TRBJ2-4; 10 nucleotides align to TRBD2. This CDR3 is built from 18 residues. With V trimmed by 3 bases and J by 0 bases, 8 bases remained unmatched. CDR1 LNHDA and CDR2 SQIVND come from the germline V gene (reference sequence). The CDR3 region has the DNA TGTGCCAGTAGTATCCACGGACTAGCGGATATAGCCAAAAACATTCAGTACTTC. This codes for CASSIHGLADIAKNIQYF.

In its sample, this clone was seen a few times. The chain joins TRBV5-1 to TRBJ2-3; TRBD2 might be the D (5 bases). The CDR3 totals 18 residues. The V end lost 6 bases, the J end lost 0 bases, and 23 bases lay between the germline ends. The germline V gene has CDR1 SGHRS and CDR2 YFSETQ. For the CDR3, the DNA is TGCGCCAGCACATCAATGGCGGCGGGTGCCGCTAGCACAGATACGCAGTATTTT. Its protein product is CASTSMAAGAASTDTQYF.

This clone was detected only a few times. CDR3 amino acids: CASSFGTANTGELFF. CDR3 bases: TGTGCCAGCAGCTTTGGGACAGCGAACACCGGGGAGCTGTTTTTT. V gene TRBV9 combines with J gene TRBJ2-2, with 7 bases aligning to TRBD1. The CDR3 covers 15 residues. Trimming removed 4 bases from V and 0 bases from J; junction bases left unmatched: 3. The V gene's germline CDR1 is SGDLS and CDR2 YYNGEE.

The chain employs TRBV9 and TRBJ2-3, with TRBD2 identical over 11 bases. CDR1 SGDLS and CDR2 YYNGEE come from the germline V gene. The CDR3 totals 15 residues. Trimming took 7 bases from V and 4 from J; bases not matched to a gene: 8. CDR3 residues: CASCTSGSLSDTQYF. In nucleotides, the CDR3 is TGTGCCAGCTGTACTAGCGGGAGTCTCTCAGATACGCAGTATTTT. The full variable domain, with the rest looked up from reference TRBV9 and TRBJ2-3, is DSGVTQTPKHLITATGQRVTLRCSPRSGDLSVYWYQQSLDQGLQFLIQYYNGEERAKGNILERFSAQQFPDLHSELNLSSLELGDSALYFCASCTSGSLSDTQYFGPGTRLTVL.

The chain is built from TRBV7-2 and TRBJ2-1; no clear D gene. Per germline, CDR1 SGHTA and CDR2 FQGNSA. V lost 5 bases and J 5 bases, leaving 10 bases between the germline ends. The CDR3 has 13 residues. The DNA of the CDR3 is TGTGCCAGCAGCCTGTACAGAGACAATGAGCAGTTCTTC. Amino acids: CASSLYRDNEQFF. The full variable domain, completed using reference TRBV7-2 and TRBJ2-1, is GAGVSQSPSNKVTEKGKDVELRCDPISGHTALYWYRQSLGQGLEFLIYFQGNSAPDKSGLPSDRFSAERTGGSVSTLTIQRTQQEDSAVYLCASSLYRDNEQFFGPGTRLTVL.

The table lists this clone with a few counts. The rearrangement joins TRBV18 to TRBJ2-6, with 9 bases aligning to TRBD1. There are 16 residues in the CDR3. J gave up 1 base and V 5 bases, and 3 bases lay outside the gene matches. Germline CDR1 KGHSH, CDR2 LQKENI. CDR3 nucleotide sequence: TGTGCCAGCTCATCGGGACAGGGATCTGGGGCCAACGTCCTGACTTTC. It codes for CASSSGQGSGANVLTF.

This rearrangement joins TRBV5-4 to TRBJ1-2, with 7 positions matching TRBD1. This CDR3 comprises 15 residues. Germline CDR1 and CDR2: SGHNT and YYREEE (reference sequence). Trimming removed 0 bases from V and 4 bases from J; junction bases left unmatched: 6. The CDR3 nucleotides are TGTGCCAGCAGCTTGGATCCGGGACAGCCCTATGGCTACACCTTC. Its translation is CASSLDPGQPYGYTF.

The rearrangement joins TRBV28 to TRBJ2-6; D is perhaps TRBD2 (6 bases). Germline V gene data show CDR1 as MDHEN and CDR2 as SYDVKM. This CDR3 contains 16 residues. Trimming shortened V by 1 base and J by 2 bases, and 9 bases separated the two germline ends. CDR3 nucleotide sequence: TGTGCCAGCAGTTTATACTCGGGGGCTGGGGCCAACGTCCTGACTTTC. As protein: CASSLYSGAGANVLTF.

This clone was detected only a few times. The V call is TRBV5-1, the J call TRBJ2-3, with D possibly matching TRBD2 (5 bases). CDR3 length equals 13 residues. Germline assignment: CDR1 SGHRS and CDR2 YFSETQ. The CDR3 spells CAAGSGSTDTQYF. For the CDR3, the DNA is TGCGCAGCAGGCAGCGGTAGCACAGATACGCAGTATTTT.

The rearrangement links TRBV11-1 to TRBJ2-1, with D possibly matching TRBD1 (5 bases). CDR1 and CDR2 from the germline V gene are SGHAT and FQDESV (reference sequence). The CDR3 covers 15 residues. V lost 3 bases, J lost 0 bases, and 9 bases lay in between. CDR3 nucleotide sequence: TGTGCCAGCAGCTTCAGGGATAGCTCCTACAATGAGCAGTTCTTC. Amino acid sequence: CASSFRDSSYNEQFF.

In this sample, this clone turned up a few times. This chain links TRBV9 with TRBJ2-5; possibly TRBD1 for D (6 bases). Germline V lookup: CDR1 SGDLS, CDR2 YYNGEE. The V and J ends lost 2 bases and 1 base respectively, with 15 bases between them. CDR3 length equals 16 residues. CDR3 sequence: CASSVLTGSLQETQYF. CDR3 sequence (DNA): TGTGCCAGCAGCGTTCTTACAGGGTCCCTCCAAGAGACCCAGTACTTC.

The chain links TRBV19 to TRBJ2-2; D is perhaps TRBD2 (6 bases). The CDR3 covers 16 residues. Trimming took off 3 bases at V and 1 base at J, with 12 bases between the two ends. The germline V gene has CDR1 LNHDA and CDR2 SQIVND (reference sequence). The CDR3 bases are TGTGCCAGTAGTATCCTCTGGCGGGAGAACACCGGGGAGCTGTTTTTT. The encoded protein is CASSILWRENTGELFF.